The clone carrying this T cell receptor (beta chain) was seen just once. The antigen is unknown. This entry comes from a study of shared clonotypes between healthy human individuals. The CDR3 extends over 16 amino acids. CDR1 is SGDLS, CDR2 YYNGEE, per germline. Deletions cut 3 bases from V and 6 bases from J, with 19 bases between. Findings of the study overall: Clonotype sharing across donors was expected to vary with sequencing depth.

Clones were sequenced by immunoSEQ multiplex PCR, and TCRdb holds only the in-frame ones, with some missing. The sample consists of over a million clones, roughly 97% of them appearing once. Sequenced: naive CD4+ T cells sorted from blood. The subset is: CD45RA+ positively selected. The chain employs TRBV9 and TRBJ2-1, with D perhaps matching TRBD1 or TRBD2 (5 bases each). The receptor comes from a man aged 25 to 40 in good health. The CDR3 DNA reads as TGTGCCAGCAGCGCTCCGGGGCCCGAGGGCGCCAATGAGCAGTTCTTC. Residues: CASSAPGPEGANEQFF.